This entry lists 25 T cell receptor beta chains sequenced from one sample in a study of shared clonotypes between healthy human individuals. TCRdb's copy holds only in-frame clones and misses some; the assay was immunoSEQ multiplex PCR. The sample shows about 490,000 clones, 70% to 85% of them seen only once. Sequencing was done on a sample of PBMCs. The receptors originated from a woman aged 40 to 50 in good health. Some clones in this sample may be carry-over from other donors' samples.

The rearrangement joins TRBV7-8 to TRBJ2-7; 8 bases line up with TRBD2. V lost 1 base to trimming and J lost 2 bases; unmatched junction nucleotides: 4. This CDR3 spans 15 amino acids. The germline V gene has CDR1 SGHVS and CDR2 FQNEAQ. The CDR3 region is CASSLVGGEAYEQYF. The CDR3 region has the DNA TGTGCCAGCAGCTTAGTCGGGGGGGAAGCCTACGAGCAGTACTTC.

This clone was seen once. The genes are TRBV19 and TRBJ1-1, with D unclear. This CDR3 comprises 14 residues. Trimming shortened V by 5 bases and J by 1 base, and 11 bases separated the two germline ends. CDR1 is LNHDA and CDR2 is SQIVND in the germline V gene (reference sequence). The CDR3 nucleotides are TGTGCCAGTAGTGCGGACTGGGAGAACACTGAAGCTTTCTTT. Its protein product is CASSADWENTEAFF.

This chain links TRBV19 with TRBJ1-2; 7 bases line up with TRBD1. The V gene end was trimmed by 6 bases and the J gene end by 4 bases; junction bases not matched to a gene: 5. The CDR3 covers 13 residues. CDR1 and CDR2 from the germline V gene are LNHDA and SQIVND (reference sequence). The CDR3 is CASSPGDSYGYTF. For the CDR3, the DNA is TGTGCCAGTAGCCCCGGGGACAGCTATGGCTACACCTTC. Looking up the rest from reference TRBV19 and TRBJ1-2 gives the full variable domain: DGGITQSPKYLFRKEGQNVTLSCEQNLNHDAMYWYRQDPGQGLRLIYYSQIVNDFQKGDIAEGYSVSREKKESFPLTVTSAQKNPTAFYLCASSPGDSYGYTFGSGTRLTVV.

The chain joins TRBV10-3 to TRBJ1-5; 10 bases agree with TRBD1. CDR3 size: 16 residues. V shed 3 bases and J 3 bases; nucleotides not matched to a gene: 5. In germline, CDR1 is ENHRY, CDR2 SYGVKD. CDR3 amino acids: CAISDPGQGYNQPQHF. DNA for the CDR3: TGTGCCATCAGTGACCCGGGACAGGGGTACAATCAGCCCCAGCATTTT.

The J gene is TRBJ2-2, the V gene TRBV5-1; 10 bases map to TRBD2. The length of the CDR3 is 16 residues. With V trimmed by 9 bases and J by 5 bases, 13 bases remained unmatched. Germline CDR1 SGHRS, CDR2 YFSETQ. CDR3 nucleotide sequence: TGCGCCACCGCTGCTAGCGGGAGCCTAGGGACCGGGGAGCTGTTTTTT. Amino acids: CATAASGSLGTGELFF.

CDR3 in DNA: TGTGCCACCCTAAGGGGGGAGGGCGAGCAGTACTTC. Translated, it gives CATLRGEGEQYF. The J gene is TRBJ2-7, the V gene TRBV28, with D perhaps matching TRBD2 (7 bases). Deletions cut 10 bases from V and 6 bases from J, with 16 bases between. This CDR3 has 12 amino acids. Germline-derived CDR1 and CDR2 are MDHEN and SYDVKM.

In this sample, this clone turned up many times. The chain carries TRBV5-1 and TRBJ2-2; D not certain. This CDR3 is built from 15 residues. V gave up 3 bases and J gave up 0 bases, with 9 bases separating them. Germline loops: CDR1 SGHRS, CDR2 YFSETQ. The CDR3 protein is CASSSTTANTGELFF. The CDR3 DNA follows: TGCGCCAGCAGCTCAACTACCGCGAACACCGGGGAGCTGTTTTTT.

V usage is TRBV6-4 and J usage is TRBJ2-3; perhaps D is TRBD1 or TRBD2 (5 bases each). The germline gives CDR1 MRHNA, CDR2 SNTAGT. This CDR3 comprises 16 residues. Trimming stripped 6 bases from V and 4 bases from J, with 20 bases between. CDR3 region: CASRPGQGSGADTQYF. CDR3 in DNA: TGTGCCAGCAGGCCGGGGCAGGGTTCGGGCGCAGATACGCAGTATTTT.

The rearrangement joins TRBV28 to TRBJ2-4, with 7 positions matching TRBD2. In germline, CDR1 is MDHEN, CDR2 SYDVKM. This CDR3 has 13 residues. The junction had 5 bases not matched to a gene; V was cut back by 4 bases and J by 8 bases. CDR3 amino acids: CASSYGGRHIQYF. The DNA of the CDR3 is TGTGCCAGCAGTTACGGGGGGAGGCACATTCAGTACTTC.

A single count supports this clone. CDR3 protein: CASSLGWRDAGAQYF. CDR3 nucleotides: TGTGCCAGCAGCTTGGGGTGGCGGGATGCGGGGGCCCAGTACTTC. J is TRBJ2-5 and V is TRBV5-6; 7 positions match TRBD2. Looked up from germline, CDR1 is SGHDT and CDR2 is YYEEEE. V lost 0 bases and J lost 9; bases outside the gene matches: 11. The CDR3 has 15 residues.

The chain has TRBV6-1 and TRBJ2-3, with D unclear. Germline lookup yields CDR1 MNHNS and CDR2 SASEGT. The CDR3 runs 15 residues. Trimming left V 5 bases short and J 0 bases short, with 12 bases between. The CDR3 spells CASSQPGGSTDTQYF. The DNA for the CDR3 is TGTGCCAGCAGTCAGCCCGGTGGGAGCACAGATACGCAGTATTTT.

CDR3 amino acids: CASSPQDMNTEAFF. CDR3 DNA: TGCGCCAGCAGCCCTCAGGACATGAACACTGAAGCTTTCTTT. The chain has TRBV5-1 and TRBJ1-1, with D tentatively TRBD1 (5 bases). CDR1 is SGHRS and CDR2 is YFSETQ in the germline V gene. V lost 4 bases to trimming and J lost 0 bases, with 10 bases between them. This CDR3 has 14 residues. Full variable domain (rest looked up from reference TRBV5-1 and TRBJ1-1): KAGVTQTPRYLIKTRGQQVTLSCSPISGHRSVSWYQQTPGQGLQFLFEYFSETQRNKGNFPGRFSGRQFSNSRSEMNVSTLELGDSALYLCASSPQDMNTEAFFGQGTRLTVV.

The V gene is TRBV27, the J gene TRBJ1-5; a possible D gene is TRBD1 (5 bases). V was clipped by 5 bases and J by 5 bases, with 22 bases between them. The CDR3 length is 17 residues. The germline V gene has CDR1 MNHEY and CDR2 SMNVEV (reference sequence). In nucleotides, the CDR3 is TGTGCCAGCAGTCCAAGGGGCACCGTCGACAGTTATCAGCCCCAGCATTTT. Translated: CASSPRGTVDSYQPQHF.

This clone appeared once. Relative to the germline gene, one junction end is altered; a read error may explain this. This chain links TRBV29-1 with TRBJ1-2; D is uncertain. The CDR3 runs to 13 residues. Germline CDR1 reads SQVTM; CDR2 reads ANQGSEA. In nucleotides, the CDR3 is TGCAGCGCATACAGACAAACTAACTATTGCTACACCTTC. Its protein product is CSAYRQTNYCYTF.

V gene TRBV11-2 combines with J gene TRBJ1-1, with a weak D call TRBD1 (5 bases). The V gene's germline CDR1 is SGHAT and CDR2 FQNNGV. Trimming left V 5 bases short and J 4 bases short, with 17 bases between. The CDR3 is 15 residues long. CDR3 sequence reads: CASSPGIAGGTEAFF. The CDR3 DNA follows: TGTGCCAGCAGCCCAGGGATCGCGGGGGGCACTGAAGCTTTCTTT. The whole variable domain, remainder taken from reference TRBV11-2 and TRBJ1-1, is EAGVAQSPRYKIIEKRQSVAFWCNPISGHATLYWYQQILGQGPKLLIQFQNNGVVDDSQLPKDRFSAERLKGVDSTLKIQPAKLEDSAVYLCASSPGIAGGTEAFFGQGTRLTVV.

Written as DNA, the CDR3 is TGTGCCAGCAGTTACTCGGGTGCAACTAATGAAAAACTGTTTTTT. Amino acid sequence: CASSYSGATNEKLFF. The chain employs TRBV6-6 and TRBJ1-4; no firm D call. The CDR3 sequence is 15 residues long. Germline V gene data show CDR1 as MNHNY and CDR2 as SVGAGI (reference sequence). The ends were cut back, 0 bases at V and 0 bases at J, with 5 bases in the middle.

This clone has just one count. J is TRBJ2-3 and V is TRBV7-9; D is unclear. The length of the CDR3 is 17 residues. Per the germline V gene, CDR1 is SEHNR and CDR2 is FQNEAQ (reference sequence). V was clipped by 1 base and J by 0 bases, with 14 bases between them. For the CDR3, the DNA is TGTGCCAGCAGCTTAGGAACCCTCGCGGATAGCACAGATACGCAGTATTTT. It encodes CASSLGTLADSTDTQYF.

The chain carries TRBV11-3 and TRBJ2-1; 15 positions agree with TRBD2. Germline V gene sequence: CDR1 SGHNT, CDR2 YENEEA. The CDR3 contains 15 residues. With V trimmed by 4 bases and J by 9 bases, 4 bases remained unmatched. The CDR3 protein is CASSSGLAGGIEQFF. The CDR3 region has the DNA TGTGCCAGCAGCTCAGGACTAGCGGGAGGGATTGAGCAGTTCTTC.

J is TRBJ1-1 and V is TRBV7-9, with D uncertain. The V gene's germline CDR1 is SEHNR and CDR2 FQNEAQ (reference sequence). This CDR3 contains 13 residues. V was clipped by 1 base and J by 1 base, with 4 bases between them. Here the CDR3 DNA reads TGTGCCAGCAGCTTAGTTGAGAACACTGAAGCTTTCTTT. This gives the protein CASSLVENTEAFF.

In DNA form, the CDR3 reads TGCGCCAGCAGAGCGGGACCGAACACTGAAGCTTTCTTT. Translated, it gives CASRAGPNTEAFF. The rearrangement links TRBV5-1 to TRBJ1-1; possibly TRBD1 for D (5 bases). The CDR3 spans 13 residues. The germline gives CDR1 SGHRS, CDR2 YFSETQ. Trimming removed 5 bases at V and 1 base at J, with 9 bases between.

This clone was counted a single time. This sequence joins TRBV15 and TRBJ2-5; no firm D call. V shed 0 bases and J shed 4 bases, with 6 bases lying between them. CDR1 LNHNV and CDR2 YYDKDF come from the germline V gene (reference sequence). The CDR3 totals 13 residues. CDR3 bases: TGTGCCACCAGCAGAGATCTTAGAGAGACCCAGTACTTC. Amino acid sequence: CATSRDLRETQYF.

The V and J genes are TRBV19 and TRBJ2-7; a weak D match, TRBD2 (6 bases). The CDR3 is 13 amino acids. Germline assignment: CDR1 LNHDA and CDR2 SQIVND (reference sequence). Trimming took 6 bases from V and 1 from J, leaving 10 bases between them. CDR3 DNA: TGTGCCAGTAGCGCAAGCGGGTCCTACGAGCAGTACTTC. It codes for CASSASGSYEQYF.

The J gene is TRBJ2-7, the V gene TRBV30; the match to TRBD1 covers 9 bases. The V segment lost 0 bases and the J segment 3 bases; nucleotides outside the gene matches: 6. The germline V gene has CDR1 GTSNPN and CDR2 SVGIG (reference sequence). The CDR3 is 15 amino acids. As DNA, the CDR3 is TGTGCCTGGAGTGTAACAGGGGGCGTTTTCTACGAGCAGTACTTC. The encoded protein is CAWSVTGGVFYEQYF. Together with reference TRBV30 and TRBJ2-7, the CDR3 gives the full variable domain: SQTIHQWPATLVQPVGSPLSLECTVEGTSNPNLYWYRQAAGRGLQLLFYSVGIGQISSEVPQNLSASRPQDRQFILSSKKLLLSDSGFYLCAWSVTGGVFYEQYFGPGTRLTVT.

J is TRBJ2-3 and V is TRBV7-2, with D hard to call. This CDR3 comprises 15 residues. Germline V gives CDR1 SGHTA, CDR2 FQGNSA. V lost 2 bases, J lost 4 bases, and 13 bases lay in between. The CDR3 nucleotides are TGTGCCAGCAGCTTATTACCAACTCCGGCAGATACGCAGTATTTT. It specifies CASSLLPTPADTQYF.

The chain uses TRBV6-1 and TRBJ1-2; TRBD1 agrees at 9 bases. Trimming cost V 5 bases and J 8 bases; bases outside gene matches: 9. From germline, CDR1 is MNHNS and CDR2 SASEGT. This CDR3 has 14 residues. CDR3 DNA sequence: TGTGCCAGCAGTTTAATGGGACAGGGTGGAGGCTACACCTTC. It codes for CASSLMGQGGGYTF.